Listed below are T cell receptor beta chains from one sample, sequenced in a study of shared clonotypes between healthy human individuals. The protocol was immunoSEQ multiplex PCR, while the TCRdb copy is restricted to in-frame clones and leaves out a portion. The table has approximately 2.1 million clones, more than 80% seen once; the top ten hold 0.3% to 0.4%. The sequenced sample was naive CD4+ T cells from PBMCs. Receptors originate from a man younger than 35 in good health. Some clones in this sample may be carry-over from other donors' samples. The CDR3 runs from the conserved cysteine through the conserved F or W. A D gene is named only where the DNA matches it firmly. Clone size, where shown, is once, few, many, or a class for clones that have expanded.

d_call	clone_size	v_call	j_call	cdr3_aa	cdr3_nt
-	-	TRBV5-8	TRBJ1-1	CASSSVSWAFF	TGTGCCAGCAGCTCCGTCTCTTGGGCTTTCTTT
TRBD1	-	TRBV10-3	TRBJ2-3	CAINDPGQGVDTQYF	TGTGCCATCAACGATCCGGGACAGGGGGTAGATACGCAGTATTTT
-	-	TRBV7-6	TRBJ1-1	CASSLVMGSNTEAFF	TGTGCCAGCAGCTTAGTGATGGGATCTAACACTGAAGCTTTCTTT
-	few	TRBV7-2	TRBJ1-5	CASSSGEGSQPQHF	TGTGCCAGCAGCTCTGGAGAGGGCAGTCAGCCCCAGCATTTT
-	-	TRBV5-1	TRBJ2-2	CASSLEAEPPRELFF	TGCGCCAGCAGCTTGGAAGCGGAGCCCCCCAGGGAGCTGTTTTTT
-	-	TRBV6-1	TRBJ2-7	CASRLAASSYEQYF	TGTGCCAGCAGGTTAGCGGCGAGCTCCTACGAGCAGTACTTC
-	-	TRBV18	TRBJ2-7	CASSARRAQELEQYF	TGTGCCAGCTCGGCCAGGAGGGCCCAAGAATTGGAGCAGTACTTC
-	-	TRBV30	TRBJ2-7	CAWSEDGEQYF	TGTGCCTGGAGCGAGGATGGCGAGCAGTACTTC
-	-	TRBV5-8	TRBJ1-4	CASSSGPLNEKLFF	TGTGCCAGCAGCTCGGGACCCCTCAATGAAAAACTGTTTTTT
-	few	TRBV29-1	TRBJ1-1	CSVARNTEAFF	TGCAGCGTTGCTAGGAACACTGAAGCTTTCTTT
TRBD1	few	TRBV27	TRBJ1-2	CASSFRDREINGYTF	TGTGCCAGCAGTTTCCGGGACAGGGAGATCAATGGCTACACCTTC
-	-	TRBV6-1	TRBJ2-3	CASSVLLTGTDTQYF	TGTGCCAGCAGTGTACTATTAACAGGGACAGATACGCAGTATTTT
-	-	TRBV5-1	TRBJ1-1	CASSLVQENTEAFF	TGCGCCAGCAGCTTGGTCCAGGAAAACACTGAAGCTTTCTTT
TRBD2	-	TRBV4-2	TRBJ2-3	CASSLQPGLVTDTQYF	TGTGCCAGCAGCCTCCAACCGGGACTAGTGACAGATACGCAGTATTTT
-	-	TRBV14	TRBJ2-7	CASSQDLYRGGQYF	TGTGCCAGCAGCCAAGATTTATATCGAGGCGGGCAGTACTTC
-	-	TRBV7-3	TRBJ2-7	CASSRTRDPLSGEQYF	TGTGCCAGCAGCCGGACCCGGGACCCCTTATCCGGCGAGCAGTACTTC
-	-	TRBV2	TRBJ1-3	CASSAEQGMENTIYF	TGTGCCAGCAGTGCGGAACAGGGTATGGAAAACACCATATATTTT
-	-	TRBV9	TRBJ1-5	CASSVARNQPQHF	TGTGCCAGCAGCGTAGCTAGAAATCAGCCCCAGCATTTT
-	-	TRBV25-1	TRBJ2-7	CASSPHSPYEQYF	TGTGCCAGCAGTCCCCATAGTCCCTACGAGCAGTACTTC
-	-	TRBV5-8	TRBJ2-3	CASSLSTDTQYF	TGTGCCAGCAGCCTGAGCACAGATACGCAGTATTTT
-	-	TRBV19	TRBJ2-7	CASSNTRGAQYEQYF	TGTGCCAGTAGTAACACCCGGGGGGCACAATACGAGCAGTACTTC
-	-	TRBV18	TRBJ1-1	CASSLTPEGTEAFF	TGTGCCAGCTCACTTACCCCGGAGGGGACTGAAGCTTTCTTT
-	-	TRBV4-1	TRBJ2-2	CASSQEREGELFF	TGCGCCAGCAGCCAAGAAAGAGAAGGGGAGCTGTTTTTT
TRBD2	-	TRBV14	TRBJ2-3	CASSQGGLSFSDTQYF	TGTGCCAGCAGCCAAGGGGGACTATCGTTCTCAGATACGCAGTATTTT
TRBD1	-	TRBV14	TRBJ1-2	CASSQRTGGGNWYGYTF	TGTGCCAGCAGCCAAAGGACAGGGGGCGGAAACTGGTATGGCTACACCTTC
-	-	TRBV28	TRBJ1-1	CASSFAGAKNTEAFF	TGTGCCAGCAGTTTCGCAGGGGCGAAAAACACTGAAGCTTTCTTT
TRBD1	-	TRBV5-1	TRBJ1-2	CASSIRPQTGDGYGYTF	TGCGCCAGCAGCATACGCCCACAGACAGGGGATGGCTATGGCTACACCTTC
-	-	TRBV7-2	TRBJ1-3	CASSLGQPSSGNTIYF	TGTGCCAGCAGCTTAGGACAGCCGAGCTCTGGAAACACCATATATTTT
-	once	TRBV5-1	TRBJ1-1	CASSFFSALGDTEAFF	TGCGCCAGCAGCTTTTTTTCAGCCTTAGGCGACACTGAAGCTTTCTTT
TRBD1	-	TRBV30	TRBJ2-1	CAWSGWGQEIYNEQFF	TGTGCCTGGAGTGGATGGGGACAGGAGATTTACAATGAGCAGTTCTTC
TRBD1	-	TRBV28	TRBJ2-7	CASSSGQGGYEQYF	TGTGCCAGCAGTTCGGGACAGGGTGGCTACGAGCAGTACTTC
TRBD1	-	TRBV19	TRBJ2-1	CASSMLDRIWNEQFF	TGTGCCAGTAGTATGCTGGACAGGATATGGAATGAGCAGTTCTTC